Presented here are 26 T cell receptor beta chains from one specimen sequenced in a study of cytotoxic CD8 clonotypes in ibrutinib-treated CLL. Profiled with immunoSEQ multiplex PCR; TCRdb holds only in-frame clones, not every one. The sample includes 150,000 to 200,000 clones, about 88% of them seen just once. The specimen was PBMCs, collected at disease progression, from a patient treated with ibrutinib. The receptors stem from a human donor with chronic lymphocytic leukemia.

In its sample, this clone was seen once. V gene TRBV9 combines with J gene TRBJ1-2; a possible D gene is TRBD1 (5 bases). There are 16 residues in the CDR3. V lost 3 bases, J lost 9 bases, and 24 bases lay in between. Germline V gene lookup returns CDR1 SGDLS and CDR2 YYNGEE. The CDR3 coding sequence is TGTGCCAGCAGCGACTTGACAGTACCGGCTAGCAGTAGCTACACCTTC. Amino acid sequence: CASSDLTVPASSSYTF.

The chain uses TRBV5-8 and TRBJ1-4; 8 bases agree with TRBD1. The V gene's germline CDR1 is SGHTS and CDR2 YDEGEE. The trim removed 0 bases at V and 2 bases at J, leaving 6 bases unmatched. The CDR3 sequence is 17 residues long. CDR3 in DNA: TGTGCCAGCAGCTTGGCCACAGGGGGAGCGACTAATGAAAAACTGTTTTTT. Protein sequence: CASSLATGGATNEKLFF.

The chain combines TRBV11-3 with TRBJ2-2; 9 nucleotides agree with TRBD2. J lost 6 bases, V lost 5 bases, and 7 bases had no gene match. The CDR3 extends over 15 amino acids. The germline V gene has CDR1 SGHNT and CDR2 YENEEA. The CDR3, as DNA: TGTGCCAGCAGCCCGACTGGCGGGAGGGCCGGGGAGCTGTTTTTT. Its protein product is CASSPTGGRAGELFF.

The genes are TRBV7-6 and TRBJ2-7; TRBD2 might be the D (5 bases). There are 15 residues in the CDR3. V was trimmed by 5 bases and J by 3 bases, leaving 17 bases between them. The germline V gene encodes CDR1 SGHVS and CDR2 FNYEAQ. The CDR3 region has the DNA TGTGCCAGCAGCCCCCTAAGTGGGAGCGTCTACGAGCAGTACTTC. It specifies CASSPLSGSVYEQYF. The entire variable domain, with the rest obtained from reference TRBV7-6 and TRBJ2-7, is as follows: GAGVSQSPRYKVTKRGQDVALRCDPISGHVSLYWYRQALGQGPEFLTYFNYEAQQDKSGLPNDRFSAERPEGSISTLTIQRTEQRDSAMYRCASSPLSGSVYEQYFGPGTRLTVT.

This clone was counted between two and nine times. This chain uses TRBV19 with TRBJ1-1; 9 bases align to TRBD1. The V gene's germline CDR1 is LNHDA and CDR2 SQIVND (reference sequence). V shed 8 bases, J shed 1 base, and the junction held 11 bases outside the gene matches. CDR3 length equals 16 residues. The CDR3 sequence: CASGSTPGQGNTEAFF. CDR3 in DNA: TGTGCCAGTGGTAGCACACCGGGACAGGGGAACACTGAAGCTTTCTTT.

V gene TRBV28 combines with J gene TRBJ1-1; TRBD1 aligns across 7 bases. This CDR3 comprises 17 residues. In germline, CDR1 is MDHEN, CDR2 SYDVKM. The ends lost 3 bases at V and 6 bases at J; junction bases unmatched: 16. The CDR3, as DNA: TGTGCCAGCAGTTTTAGGCGGGCAGGGGGACGATTCGCTGAAGCTTTCTTT. Encoded protein: CASSFRRAGGRFAEAFF. Together with reference TRBV28 and TRBJ1-1, the CDR3 gives the full variable domain: DVKVTQSSRYLVKRTGEKVFLECVQDMDHENMFWYRQDPGLGLRLIYFSYDVKMKEKGDIPEGYSVSREKKERFSLILESASTNQTSMYLCASSFRRAGGRFAEAFFGQGTRLTVV.

The genes are TRBV19 and TRBJ2-4, with TRBD2 matching 12 bases. CDR3 size: 20 residues. The germline CDR1 and CDR2 sequences are LNHDA and SQIVND (reference sequence). J gave up 4 bases and V 3 bases, and 16 bases lay outside the gene matches. The CDR3 bases are TGTGCCAGTAGTATTTTCGGACTAGCGGGAAGAATTGGAAAGAAAAACATTCAGTACTTC. This encodes CASSIFGLAGRIGKKNIQYF.

V usage is TRBV18 and J usage is TRBJ1-1; D remains unclear. The ends were cut back, 6 bases at V and 2 bases at J, with 16 bases in the middle. CDR1 is KGHSH, CDR2 LQKENI, per germline. This CDR3 contains 15 residues. The CDR3 region is CASSRSGVRNTEAFF. The CDR3 DNA is TGTGCCAGCTCGAGATCCGGGGTACGTAACACTGAAGCTTTCTTT.

The chain recombines TRBV7-3 with TRBJ2-3; 10 bases fit TRBD2. CDR3 length equals 18 residues. V was pared by 2 bases and J by 1 base, with 9 bases of the junction left unmatched. Germline values: CDR1 SGHTA, CDR2 FQGTGA. This CDR3 is CASSLVSGLAGGTDTQYF. CDR3 bases: TGTGCCAGCAGCTTAGTCAGCGGGCTAGCGGGGGGCACAGATACGCAGTATTTT.

The chain uses TRBV19 and TRBJ2-7, with D perhaps TRBD2 (7 bases). Trimming removed 10 bases from V and 2 bases from J, with 18 bases in between. CDR3 length equals 14 residues. CDR1 is LNHDA and CDR2 is SQIVND in the germline V gene (reference sequence). This CDR3 is CATHHRGAPYEQYF. CDR3 bases: TGTGCCACCCATCACCGGGGGGCACCCTACGAGCAGTACTTC. The whole variable domain, filled in from reference TRBV19 and TRBJ2-7, reads DGGITQSPKYLFRKEGQNVTLSCEQNLNHDAMYWYRQDPGQGLRLIYYSQIVNDFQKGDIAEGYSVSREKKESFPLTVTSAQKNPTAFYLCATHHRGAPYEQYFGPGTRLTVT.

The CDR3 DNA sequence: TGTGCCAGCAGGCCCGGGCCCAATTTGAGGGCCGAGCAGTACTTC. Residues: CASRPGPNLRAEQYF. The chain uses TRBV7-2 and TRBJ2-7, with D perhaps TRBD2 (5 bases). This CDR3 contains 15 residues. Germline CDR1 is SGHTA and CDR2 is FQGNSA. The germline V and J ends were trimmed by 6 bases and 6 bases, with 21 bases remaining between them.

The rearrangement uses TRBV6-1 and TRBJ2-7; D is possibly TRBD2 (5 bases). V shed 4 bases and J shed 3 bases, with 13 bases lying between them. There are 14 residues in the CDR3. The germline gives CDR1 MNHNS, CDR2 SASEGT. DNA of the CDR3: TGTGCCAGCAGTGGTTCTCCGGGGTTCTACGAGCAGTACTTC. It yields the protein CASSGSPGFYEQYF.

V is TRBV11-1 and J is TRBJ2-7; weak D call: TRBD1 (7 bases). The CDR3 is 18 residues long. The V end was cut by 4 bases, the J end by 4 bases, with 26 bases between. Germline V CDR1 and CDR2: SGHAT, FQDESV (reference sequence). The chain's CDR3 is CASSWDPRGTVFNYEQYF. CDR3 coding DNA: TGTGCCAGCAGCTGGGACCCCCGCGGGACAGTTTTTAATTACGAGCAGTACTTC.

The genes are TRBV7-2 and TRBJ1-2, with D possibly being TRBD1 (5 bases). V dropped 4 bases and J dropped 0 bases, with 15 bases sitting between them. Germline V gives CDR1 SGHTA, CDR2 FQGNSA. CDR3 size: 16 residues. This CDR3 is CASSSGTGIANYGYTF. The CDR3 nucleotides read TGTGCCAGCAGCTCCGGGACTGGGATTGCTAACTATGGCTACACCTTC.

This clone appeared once. This chain links TRBV28 with TRBJ2-4; tentative D call: TRBD2 (5 bases). Germline assignment: CDR1 MDHEN and CDR2 SYDVKM. CDR3 size: 14 residues. V dropped 5 bases and J dropped 0 bases, with 8 bases sitting between them. CDR3 residues: CASSRTLAKNIQYF. Here the CDR3 DNA reads TGTGCCAGCAGTCGGACTCTAGCCAAAAACATTCAGTACTTC.

The chain joins TRBV29-1 to TRBJ2-7; no firm D call. Germline V CDR1 and CDR2: SQVTM, ANQGSEA. The CDR3 extends over 13 amino acids. With 3 bases removed from V and 0 bases from J, the gap between germline ends came to 9 bases. The CDR3 region is CSVEDGLSYEQYF. Here the CDR3 DNA reads TGCAGCGTTGAGGACGGGCTCTCCTACGAGCAGTACTTC.

J is TRBJ2-1 and V is TRBV25-1, with TRBD2 matching 8 bases. The CDR3 is made up of 14 amino acids. CDR1 is MGHDK, CDR2 SYGVNS, per germline. V lost 11 bases, J lost 0 bases, and 6 bases stayed unmatched. CDR3 nucleotides: TGTGCCGGGACTAGGCCTTACTCCTACAATGAGCAGTTCTTC. Protein: CAGTRPYSYNEQFF.

This sequence joins TRBV10-3 and TRBJ2-1; D not certain. Trimming took off 0 bases at V and 9 bases at J, with 24 bases between the two ends. CDR1 is ENHRY, CDR2 SYGVKD, per germline. The CDR3 is 18 residues long. CDR3 bases: TGTGCCATCAGTGAGTCCTCGCCTGTGTACCCCCCCCCTGGTGAGCAGTTCTTC. This encodes CAISESSPVYPPPGEQFF.

The chain is built from TRBV5-1 and TRBJ2-1, with 12 nucleotides matching TRBD2. Germline-derived CDR1 and CDR2 are SGHRS and YFSETQ. The ends lost 6 bases at V and 7 bases at J; junction bases unmatched: 8. The CDR3 covers 15 residues. CDR3 bases: TGCGCCAGCATACTGACTAGCGGGAGTTGGAATGAGCAGTTCTTC. Protein sequence: CASILTSGSWNEQFF.

This rearrangement joins TRBV4-3 to TRBJ2-7, with TRBD2 matching over 11 bases. Germline trimming cut 1 base from V and 7 bases from J; bases unmatched to any gene: 9. Per germline, CDR1 LGHNA and CDR2 YSLEER. There are 16 residues in the CDR3. CDR3 sequence: CASSQGSFSGRVEQYF. The CDR3 DNA reads as TGCGCCAGCAGCCAAGGGTCGTTTAGCGGGAGGGTGGAGCAGTACTTC.

The chain recombines TRBV19 with TRBJ1-2; 11 bases map to TRBD1. Germline CDR1 is LNHDA and CDR2 is SQIVND (reference sequence). The CDR3 is 13 amino acids. J was trimmed by 5 bases and V by 11 bases; bases with no gene match: 7. The CDR3 loop is CAGSDRGLYGYTF. DNA of the CDR3: TGTGCCGGATCGGACAGGGGGCTTTATGGCTACACCTTC.

The chain joins TRBV6-1 to TRBJ1-1, with a weak D call TRBD1 (5 bases). Trimming cost V 7 bases and J 1 base, with 13 bases left between them. Per germline, CDR1 MNHNS and CDR2 SASEGT. This CDR3 has 14 residues. CDR3 coding DNA: TGTGCCAGCAAAGTCGGGGCTCGGAACACTGAAGCTTTCTTT. Translation gives CASKVGARNTEAFF.

This clone has just one count. V usage is TRBV5-1 and J usage is TRBJ1-4; D is ambiguous. This CDR3 is built from 14 residues. Trimming took off 0 bases at V and 5 bases at J, with 8 bases between the two ends. In germline, CDR1 is SGHRS, CDR2 YFSETQ. The CDR3 sequence: CASSLGGGNEKLFF. As DNA, the CDR3 is TGCGCCAGCAGCTTGGGCGGAGGGAATGAAAAACTGTTTTTT.

The chain is built from TRBV7-6 and TRBJ2-5; a weak D match, TRBD2 (5 bases). From germline, CDR1 is SGHVS and CDR2 FNYEAQ. Trimming took 11 bases from V and 2 from J, leaving 15 bases between them. CDR3 length: 13 amino acids. The CDR3 region has the DNA TGTGCCGGCTCAATTGGGGAGCAAGAGACCCAGTACTTC. It encodes CAGSIGEQETQYF.

This clone was picked up a small number of times. This chain links TRBV19 with TRBJ2-5, with D uncertain. The V end was cut by 1 base, the J end by 0 bases, with 12 bases between. The CDR3 is 16 residues long. Germline V gene data show CDR1 as LNHDA and CDR2 as SQIVND (reference sequence). The CDR3 coding sequence is TGTGCCAGTAGTATAGGTCAGCCACCCCACCAAGAGACCCAGTACTTC. The encoded protein is CASSIGQPPHQETQYF.

V and J are TRBV6-6 and TRBJ1-5, with unresolved D. CDR3 length: 15 amino acids. CDR1 is MNHNY and CDR2 is SVGAGI in the germline V gene (reference sequence). With 6 bases removed from V and 7 bases from J, the gap between germline ends came to 19 bases. CDR3 protein: CASSLLDYGGQPQHF. Written as DNA, the CDR3 is TGTGCCAGCAGCCTCCTAGACTACGGTGGACAGCCCCAGCATTTT.